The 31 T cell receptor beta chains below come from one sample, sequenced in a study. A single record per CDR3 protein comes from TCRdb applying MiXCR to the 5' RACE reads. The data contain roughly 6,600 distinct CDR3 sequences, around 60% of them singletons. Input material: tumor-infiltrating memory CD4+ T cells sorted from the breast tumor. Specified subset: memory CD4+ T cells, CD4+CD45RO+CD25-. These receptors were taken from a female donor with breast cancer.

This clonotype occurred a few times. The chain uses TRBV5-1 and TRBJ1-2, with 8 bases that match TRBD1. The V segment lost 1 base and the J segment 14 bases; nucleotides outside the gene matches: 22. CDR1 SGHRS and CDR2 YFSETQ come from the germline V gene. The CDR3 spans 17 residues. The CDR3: CASSLSTGDTLSLPKTF. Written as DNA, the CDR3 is TGCGCCAGCAGCTTGTCGACAGGGGACACCTTATCCCTCCCGAAGACCTTC. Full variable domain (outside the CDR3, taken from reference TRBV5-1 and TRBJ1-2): KAGVTQTPRYLIKTRGQQVTLSCSPISGHRSVSWYQQTPGQGLQFLFEYFSETQRNKGNFPGRFSGRQFSNSRSEMNVSTLELGDSALYLCASSLSTGDTLSLPKTFGSGTRLTVV.

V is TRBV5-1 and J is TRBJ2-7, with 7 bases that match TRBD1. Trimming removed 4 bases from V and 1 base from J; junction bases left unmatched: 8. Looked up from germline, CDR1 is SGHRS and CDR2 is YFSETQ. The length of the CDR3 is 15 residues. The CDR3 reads CASSMRQGRSYEQYF. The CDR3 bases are TGCGCCAGCAGCATGCGACAGGGAAGATCCTACGAGCAGTACTTC.

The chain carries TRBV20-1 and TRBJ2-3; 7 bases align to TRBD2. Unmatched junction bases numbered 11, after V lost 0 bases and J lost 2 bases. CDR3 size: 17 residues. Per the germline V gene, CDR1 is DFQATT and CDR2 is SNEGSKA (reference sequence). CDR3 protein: CSARDQGASGITDTQYF. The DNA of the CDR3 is TGCAGTGCTAGAGATCAAGGGGCTAGCGGAATCACAGATACGCAGTATTTT.

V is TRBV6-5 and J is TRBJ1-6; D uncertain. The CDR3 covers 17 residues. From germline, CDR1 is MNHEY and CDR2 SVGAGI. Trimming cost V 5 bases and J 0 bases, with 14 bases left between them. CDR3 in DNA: TGTGCCAGCAGTAGATGGTCGGAGAGCTCCTATAATTCACCCCTCCACTTT. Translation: CASSRWSESSYNSPLHF.

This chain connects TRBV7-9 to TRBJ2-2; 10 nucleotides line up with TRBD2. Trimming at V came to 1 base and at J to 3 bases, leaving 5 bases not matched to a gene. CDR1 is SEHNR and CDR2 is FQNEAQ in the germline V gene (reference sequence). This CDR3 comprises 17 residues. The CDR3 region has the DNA TGTGCCAGCAGCTTAGGAAGCGGGGGGGTCGACACCGGGGAGCTGTTTTTT. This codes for CASSLGSGGVDTGELFF.

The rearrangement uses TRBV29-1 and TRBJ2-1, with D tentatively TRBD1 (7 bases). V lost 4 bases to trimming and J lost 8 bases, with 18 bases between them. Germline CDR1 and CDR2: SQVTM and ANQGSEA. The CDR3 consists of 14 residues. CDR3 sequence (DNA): TGCAGCGTTGCCAGGGCAGGGGGGAATCATGAGCAGTTCTTC. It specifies CSVARAGGNHEQFF.

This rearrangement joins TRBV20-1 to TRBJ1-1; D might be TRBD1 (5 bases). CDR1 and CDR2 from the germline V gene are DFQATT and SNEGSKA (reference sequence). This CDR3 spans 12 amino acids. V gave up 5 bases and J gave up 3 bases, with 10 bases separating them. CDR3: CSASIRDTEAFF. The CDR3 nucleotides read TGCAGTGCTTCGATCAGGGACACTGAAGCTTTCTTT.

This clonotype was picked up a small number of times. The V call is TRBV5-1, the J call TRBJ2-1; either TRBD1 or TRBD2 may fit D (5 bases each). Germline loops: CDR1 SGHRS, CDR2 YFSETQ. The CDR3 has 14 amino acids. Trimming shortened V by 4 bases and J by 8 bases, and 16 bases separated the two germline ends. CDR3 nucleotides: TGCGCCAGCAGCCCGTCGAGGGGTGGGTATGAGCAGTTCTTC. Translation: CASSPSRGGYEQFF. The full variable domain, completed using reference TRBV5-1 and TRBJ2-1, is KAGVTQTPRYLIKTRGQQVTLSCSPISGHRSVSWYQQTPGQGLQFLFEYFSETQRNKGNFPGRFSGRQFSNSRSEMNVSTLELGDSALYLCASSPSRGGYEQFFGPGTRLTVL.

The CDR3 loop reads CASSDQASTDTQYF. DNA for the CDR3: TGCGCCAGCAGCGACCAGGCTAGCACAGATACGCAGTATTTT. The chain uses TRBV5-1 and TRBJ2-3; D is unresolved. The CDR3 loop spans 14 amino acids. V shed 4 bases and J shed 0 bases, with 9 bases lying between them. Looked up from germline, CDR1 is SGHRS and CDR2 is YFSETQ. Full variable domain (missing parts from reference TRBV5-1 and TRBJ2-3): KAGVTQTPRYLIKTRGQQVTLSCSPISGHRSVSWYQQTPGQGLQFLFEYFSETQRNKGNFPGRFSGRQFSNSRSEMNVSTLELGDSALYLCASSDQASTDTQYFGPGTRLTVL.

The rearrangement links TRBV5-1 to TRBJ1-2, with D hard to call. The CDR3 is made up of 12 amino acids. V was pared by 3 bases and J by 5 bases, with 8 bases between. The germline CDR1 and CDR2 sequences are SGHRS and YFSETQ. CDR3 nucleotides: TGCGCCAGCAGCTGGGATTCTTATGGCTACACCTTC. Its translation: CASSWDSYGYTF.

The CDR3 reads CSATKPSGGYEQYF. As DNA, the CDR3 is TGCAGTGCCACAAAGCCTAGCGGAGGTTACGAGCAGTACTTC. V gene TRBV20-1 combines with J gene TRBJ2-7; TRBD2 aligns across 7 bases. CDR1 and CDR2 (germline): DFQATT, SNEGSKA (reference sequence). V lost 6 bases and J lost 4; bases outside the gene matches: 12. The CDR3 sequence is 14 residues long.

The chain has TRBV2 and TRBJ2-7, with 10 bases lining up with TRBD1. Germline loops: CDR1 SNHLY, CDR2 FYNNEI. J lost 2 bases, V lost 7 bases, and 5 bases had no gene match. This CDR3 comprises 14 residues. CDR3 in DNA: TGTGCCAGCACCTGGGACAGGGGTACCTACGAGCAGTACTTC. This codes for CASTWDRGTYEQYF.

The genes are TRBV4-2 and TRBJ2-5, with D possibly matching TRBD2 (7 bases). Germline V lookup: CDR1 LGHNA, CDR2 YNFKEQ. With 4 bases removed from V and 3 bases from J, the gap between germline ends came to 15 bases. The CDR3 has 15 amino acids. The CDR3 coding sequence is TGTGCCAGCAGCCCCCAGGGGCGGGAGAAAGAGACCCAGTACTTC. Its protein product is CASSPQGREKETQYF.

CDR3: CATSSGADTDTQYF. DNA of the CDR3: TGTGCCACCTCTTCGGGGGCCGACACAGATACGCAGTATTTT. V usage is TRBV10-3 and J usage is TRBJ2-3; D may match TRBD1 or TRBD2 (6 bases each). Per germline, CDR1 ENHRY and CDR2 SYGVKD. This CDR3 contains 14 residues. V was shortened by 10 bases and J by 2 bases, with 16 bases between the two germline ends.

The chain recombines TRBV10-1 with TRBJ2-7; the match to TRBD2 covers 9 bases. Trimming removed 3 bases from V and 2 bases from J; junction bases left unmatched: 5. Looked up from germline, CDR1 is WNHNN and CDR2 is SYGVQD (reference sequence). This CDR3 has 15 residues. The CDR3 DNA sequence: TGCGCCAGCAGTGACCCCGGGACTAGCACCTACGAGCAGTACTTC. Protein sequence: CASSDPGTSTYEQYF.

The CDR3 region is CASSSGTSAYNEQFF. In DNA, the CDR3 is TGCGCCAGCAGCTCCGGGACTAGCGCCTACAATGAGCAGTTCTTC. This rearrangement joins TRBV5-1 to TRBJ2-1, with 10 nucleotides matching TRBD2. The V gene end was trimmed by 3 bases and the J gene end by 2 bases; junction bases not matched to a gene: 2. The CDR3 consists of 15 residues. Per the germline V gene, CDR1 is SGHRS and CDR2 is YFSETQ.

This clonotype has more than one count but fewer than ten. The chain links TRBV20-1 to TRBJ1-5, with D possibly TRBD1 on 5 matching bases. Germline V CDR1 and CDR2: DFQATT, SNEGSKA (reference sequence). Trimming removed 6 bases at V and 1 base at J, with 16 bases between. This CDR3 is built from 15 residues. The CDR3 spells CSASTRAGSNQPQHF. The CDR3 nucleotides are TGCAGTGCCTCAACACGCGCAGGGAGCAATCAGCCCCAGCATTTT.

The CDR3 loop is CASTTWSSEAFF. CDR3 sequence (DNA): TGTGCCAGCACCACCTGGTCCTCCGAAGCTTTCTTT. The chain links TRBV2 to TRBJ1-1, with D unclear. Germline CDR1 reads SNHLY; CDR2 reads FYNNEI. There are 12 residues in the CDR3. Trimming took 7 bases from V and 8 from J, leaving 14 bases between them.

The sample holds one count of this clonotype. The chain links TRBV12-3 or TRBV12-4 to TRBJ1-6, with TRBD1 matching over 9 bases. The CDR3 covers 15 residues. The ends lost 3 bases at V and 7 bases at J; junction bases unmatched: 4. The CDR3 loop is CASSFLDRGNSPLHF. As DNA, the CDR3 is TGTGCCAGCAGTTTCCTCGACAGGGGGAATTCACCCCTCCACTTT.

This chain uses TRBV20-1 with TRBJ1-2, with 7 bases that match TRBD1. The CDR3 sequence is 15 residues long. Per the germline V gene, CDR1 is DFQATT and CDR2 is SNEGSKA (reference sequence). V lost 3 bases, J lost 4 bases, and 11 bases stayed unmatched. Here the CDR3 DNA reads TGCAGTGCTAGGGACGGGACAGTAAAGCCCTATGGCTACACCTTC. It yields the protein CSARDGTVKPYGYTF.

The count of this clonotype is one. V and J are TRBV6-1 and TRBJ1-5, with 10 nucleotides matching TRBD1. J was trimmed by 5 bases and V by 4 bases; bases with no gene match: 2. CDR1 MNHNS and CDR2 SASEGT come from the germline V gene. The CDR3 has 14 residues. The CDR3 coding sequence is TGTGCCAGCAGTGTGACAGGGGGCGATCAGCCCCAGCATTTT. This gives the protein CASSVTGGDQPQHF.

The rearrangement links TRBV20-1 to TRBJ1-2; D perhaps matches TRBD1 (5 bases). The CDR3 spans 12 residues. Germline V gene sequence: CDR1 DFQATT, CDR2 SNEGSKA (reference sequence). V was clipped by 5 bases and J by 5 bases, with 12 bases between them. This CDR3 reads CSAGGGGYGYTF. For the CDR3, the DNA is TGCAGTGCTGGAGGCGGGGGGTATGGCTACACCTTC.

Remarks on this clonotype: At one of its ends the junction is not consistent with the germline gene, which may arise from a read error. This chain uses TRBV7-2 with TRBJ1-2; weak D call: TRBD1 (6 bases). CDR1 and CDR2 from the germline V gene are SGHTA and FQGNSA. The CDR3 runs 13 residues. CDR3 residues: CASSPTGLGGYTF. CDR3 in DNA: TGCGCCAGCAGTCCCACAGGGCTCGGGGGCTACACCTTC.

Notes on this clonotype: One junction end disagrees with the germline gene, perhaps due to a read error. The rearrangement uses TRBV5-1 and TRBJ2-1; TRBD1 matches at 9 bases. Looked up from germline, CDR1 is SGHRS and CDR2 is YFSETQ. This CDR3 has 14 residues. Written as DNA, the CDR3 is TGCGCCGGCAGATCACAGGGGGCTTCCCATGAGCAGTTCTTC. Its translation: CAGRSQGASHEQFF.

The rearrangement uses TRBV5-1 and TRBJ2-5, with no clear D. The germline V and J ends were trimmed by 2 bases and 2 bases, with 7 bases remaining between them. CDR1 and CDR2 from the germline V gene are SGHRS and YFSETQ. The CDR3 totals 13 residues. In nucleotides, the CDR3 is TGCGCCAGCAGCTTTCTGCCACAAGAGACCCAGTACTTC. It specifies CASSFLPQETQYF.

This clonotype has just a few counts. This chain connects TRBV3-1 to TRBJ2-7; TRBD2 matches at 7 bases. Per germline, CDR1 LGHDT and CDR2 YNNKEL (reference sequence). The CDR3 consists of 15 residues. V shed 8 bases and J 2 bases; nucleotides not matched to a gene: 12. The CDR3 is CASSRRAGRAYEQYF. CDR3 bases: TGTGCCAGCTCACGTAGAGCGGGACGGGCCTACGAGCAGTACTTC.

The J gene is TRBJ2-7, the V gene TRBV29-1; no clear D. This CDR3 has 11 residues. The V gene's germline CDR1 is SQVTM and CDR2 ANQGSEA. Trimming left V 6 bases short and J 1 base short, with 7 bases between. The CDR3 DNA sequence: TGCAGCGTCAGGTCTTCCTACGAGCAGTACTTC. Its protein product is CSVRSSYEQYF.

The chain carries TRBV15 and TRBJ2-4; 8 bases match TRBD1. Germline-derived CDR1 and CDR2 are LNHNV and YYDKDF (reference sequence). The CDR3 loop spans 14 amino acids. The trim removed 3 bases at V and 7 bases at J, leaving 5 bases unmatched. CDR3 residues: CATSRAGTGNIQYF. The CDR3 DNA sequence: TGTGCCACCAGCAGGGCCGGGACAGGCAACATTCAGTACTTC.

As DNA, the CDR3 is TGCAGTGCTAGTGAATACAATGAGCAGTTCTTC. Residues: CSASEYNEQFF. The chain joins TRBV20-1 to TRBJ2-1; no reliable D call. CDR1 is DFQATT, CDR2 SNEGSKA, per germline (reference sequence). This CDR3 has 11 amino acids. Trimming removed 3 bases from V and 4 bases from J, with 4 bases in between.

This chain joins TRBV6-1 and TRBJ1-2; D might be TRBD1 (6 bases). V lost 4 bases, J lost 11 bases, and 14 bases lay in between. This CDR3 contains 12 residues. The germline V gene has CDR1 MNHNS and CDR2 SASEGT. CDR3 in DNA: TGTGCCAGCAGTGGGACAGTAAGTCGGTACACCTTC. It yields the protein CASSGTVSRYTF.

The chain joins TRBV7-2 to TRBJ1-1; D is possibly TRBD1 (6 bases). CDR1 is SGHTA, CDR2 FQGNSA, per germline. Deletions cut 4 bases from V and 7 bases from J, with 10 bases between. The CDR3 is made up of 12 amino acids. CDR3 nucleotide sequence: TGTGCCAGCAGCTACGACAGGTATGAAGCTTTCTTT. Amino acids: CASSYDRYEAFF.